The 27 T cell receptor beta chains presented below share a single source sample, sequenced in a study of T cells in Graves' hyperthyroidism and ophthalmopathy. RNA transcripts yielded amplified TCR beta CDR3 regions. TCR CDR3 regions were first amplified by RT-PCR with HTBI primers. TCRdb re-analysed the multiplex PCR reads in MiXCR, keeping a single row per CDR3 protein. The table shows approximately 420,000 distinct CDR3 sequences, with about an eighth occurring only once. Input material: blood. These TCRs come from a woman aged 18-29 years with Graves' hyperthyroidism.

This clonotype has only a few counts. The chain combines TRBV25-1 with TRBJ1-1; D gene uncertain. This CDR3 comprises 14 residues. Trimming removed 3 bases from V and 1 base from J, with 9 bases in between. Germline lookup yields CDR1 MGHDK and CDR2 SYGVNS. CDR3 residues: CASSDTGGNTEAFF. The CDR3 DNA reads TGTGCCAGCAGTGATACTGGAGGGAACACTGAAGCTTTCTTT.

This clonotype was picked up many times. The J gene is TRBJ1-1, the V gene TRBV12-3 or TRBV12-4; D possibly corresponds to TRBD1 (5 bases). This CDR3 is built from 13 residues. Trimming removed 8 bases from V and 1 base from J, with 11 bases in between. This CDR3 is CASQPGANTEAFF. The CDR3 nucleotides are TGTGCCAGCCAACCCGGGGCGAACACTGAAGCTTTCTTT.

The chain recombines TRBV12-5 with TRBJ2-1, with 7 nucleotides matching TRBD1. The length of the CDR3 is 14 residues. Germline V gene lookup returns CDR1 LGHNT and CDR2 FRNRAP. Trimming took 1 base from V and 4 from J; bases not matched to a gene: 1. Written as DNA, the CDR3 is TGTGCTAGTGGTTTGGGACAGGGTTACAATGAGCAGTTCTTC. Translating it yields CASGLGQGYNEQFF.

This clonotype was detected ten times or more. The chain recombines TRBV6-5 with TRBJ2-6; D not certain. The CDR3 is made up of 15 amino acids. The V end was cut by 2 bases, the J end by 1 base, with 6 bases between. Germline loops: CDR1 MNHEY, CDR2 SVGAGI. CDR3 sequence reads: CASSYDKSGANVLTF. DNA of the CDR3: TGTGCCAGCAGTTACGACAAGTCTGGGGCCAACGTCCTGACTTTC.

This clonotype was detected ten times or more. The V gene is TRBV12-3 or TRBV12-4, the J gene TRBJ2-5; no clear D gene. CDR3 length equals 14 residues. The V gene lost 2 bases and the J gene lost 0 bases, with 7 bases spanning the gap. The CDR3 DNA reads TGTGCCAGCAGTTTATTTAAAGACCAAGAGACCCAGTACTTC. Its translation is CASSLFKDQETQYF.

This clonotype has ten or more counts. This chain connects TRBV5-1 to TRBJ2-1; 9 bases match TRBD2. CDR1 is SGHRS, CDR2 YFSETQ, per germline. The CDR3 spans 15 residues. V was clipped by 6 bases and J by 9 bases; unmatched bases: 13. Here the CDR3 DNA reads TGCGCCAGCATGTTGAGCGGGAGGTCGGATAGTGAGCAGTTCTTC. Translated, it gives CASMLSGRSDSEQFF.

This clonotype showed up many times. This chain links TRBV3-1 with TRBJ2-3; D ambiguous. The V gene's germline CDR1 is LGHDT and CDR2 YNNKEL (reference sequence). The germline V and J ends were trimmed by 0 bases and 4 bases, with 8 bases remaining between them. The CDR3 spans 14 residues. CDR3 in amino acids: CASSQDPRADTQYF. The CDR3 region has the DNA TGTGCCAGCAGCCAAGACCCCAGAGCAGATACGCAGTATTTT.

The V call is TRBV11-1, the J call TRBJ2-3; 10 nucleotides line up with TRBD2. V shed 5 bases and J 7 bases; nucleotides not matched to a gene: 12. Germline loops: CDR1 SGHAT, CDR2 FQDESV (reference sequence). CDR3 size: 16 residues. The CDR3 coding sequence is TGTGCCAGCAGCCAAGGTTCGGCTAGCGGGGGTAATACGCAGTATTTT. This encodes CASSQGSASGGNTQYF.

The gene calls are TRBV14 and TRBJ2-7, with 7 bases identical to TRBD1. The CDR3 runs 14 residues. With V trimmed by 4 bases and J by 7 bases, 10 bases remained unmatched. CDR1 SGHDN and CDR2 FVKESK come from the germline V gene. CDR3 DNA sequence: TGTGCCAGCAGCCGGACAGGCACGAACTTGGAGCAGTACTTC. It codes for CASSRTGTNLEQYF.

This clonotype was found many times. The CDR3: CASSLTGLAGELFF. Written as DNA, the CDR3 is TGTGCCAGCAGCTTAACAGGACTAGCAGGGGAGCTGTTTTTT. The chain uses TRBV7-3 and TRBJ2-2, with TRBD2 matching over 8 bases. Germline-derived CDR1 and CDR2 are SGHTA and FQGTGA. Losses at the gene ends were 0 bases for V and 8 bases for J; bases not matched to a gene: 2. The CDR3 extends over 14 amino acids.

A few counts support this clonotype. The chain recombines TRBV5-1 with TRBJ2-5; D is ambiguous. CDR1 and CDR2 (germline): SGHRS, YFSETQ. V was trimmed by 0 bases and J by 5 bases, leaving 14 bases between them. This CDR3 spans 15 amino acids. CDR3 sequence: CASSLAGGFGETQYF. The CDR3 region has the DNA TGCGCCAGCAGCTTGGCCGGTGGGTTTGGTGAGACCCAGTACTTC. Looking up the rest from reference TRBV5-1 and TRBJ2-5 gives the full variable domain: KAGVTQTPRYLIKTRGQQVTLSCSPISGHRSVSWYQQTPGQGLQFLFEYFSETQRNKGNFPGRFSGRQFSNSRSEMNVSTLELGDSALYLCASSLAGGFGETQYFGPGTRLLVL.

The V gene is TRBV6-2 or TRBV6-3, the J gene TRBJ2-5, with TRBD2 matching 9 bases. With 0 bases clipped from V and 10 bases from J, the junction kept 6 bases outside the gene matches. CDR1 is MNHEY, CDR2 SVGEGT, per germline. The CDR3 is made up of 14 amino acids. The CDR3 here is CASSYSWGSGSQYF. The CDR3 DNA follows: TGTGCCAGCAGTTACTCCTGGGGTAGCGGGAGCCAGTACTTC.

At least ten counts were recorded for this clonotype. The genes are TRBV29-1 and TRBJ2-1; D possibly corresponds to TRBD1 (5 bases). CDR1 is SQVTM, CDR2 ANQGSEA, per germline. The CDR3 length is 14 residues. V was trimmed by 3 bases and J by 8 bases, leaving 17 bases between them. The CDR3 reads CSVDRAGLWDEQFF. CDR3 coding DNA: TGCAGCGTTGATAGGGCAGGGCTTTGGGATGAGCAGTTCTTC.

On this clonotype itself: At one end the junction does not follow the germline gene, possibly because of a read error. The V and J genes are TRBV4-2 and TRBJ2-7; 10 nucleotides align to TRBD2. This CDR3 is built from 14 residues. Looked up from germline, CDR1 is LGHNA and CDR2 is YNFKEQ. CDR3: CAISPGLAVYEQYF. The CDR3 DNA follows: TGTGCCATCAGCCCTGGACTAGCGGTGTACGAGCAGTACTTC.

This clonotype was detected ten times or more. The chain has TRBV5-1 and TRBJ2-3; 9 bases align to TRBD1. CDR3 length equals 15 residues. Germline CDR1 and CDR2: SGHRS and YFSETQ. J was trimmed by 4 bases and V by 0 bases; bases with no gene match: 3. CDR3 DNA sequence: TGCGCCAGCAGCTTGGAGGACAGGGGAGCAGATACGCAGTATTTT. Its translation: CASSLEDRGADTQYF.

This chain uses TRBV3-1 with TRBJ2-7; D is unresolved. Germline V lookup: CDR1 LGHDT, CDR2 YNNKEL (reference sequence). Trimming removed 4 bases from V and 7 bases from J, with 8 bases in between. The CDR3 sequence is 11 residues long. CDR3 bases: TGTGCCAGCAGCCTCCTATGGGAGCAGTACTTC. It is translated as CASSLLWEQYF.

This clonotype has a handful of counts. The chain recombines TRBV19 with TRBJ1-2; D possibly corresponds to TRBD1 (5 bases). The V end lost 2 bases, the J end lost 10 bases, and 11 bases lay between the germline ends. The CDR3 has 12 residues. The germline gives CDR1 LNHDA, CDR2 SQIVND (reference sequence). DNA for the CDR3: TGTGCCAGTAGTATACTCGACAGACCCTACACCTTC. It encodes CASSILDRPYTF. The complete variable domain, with remaining parts taken from reference TRBV19 and TRBJ1-2, reads DGGITQSPKYLFRKEGQNVTLSCEQNLNHDAMYWYRQDPGQGLRLIYYSQIVNDFQKGDIAEGYSVSREKKESFPLTVTSAQKNPTAFYLCASSILDRPYTFGSGTRLTVV.

This clonotype was counted at least ten times. The V gene is TRBV20-1, the J gene TRBJ2-1; D is uncertain. Germline V gives CDR1 DFQATT, CDR2 SNEGSKA (reference sequence). V dropped 0 bases and J dropped 3 bases, with 12 bases sitting between them. There are 15 residues in the CDR3. The DNA for the CDR3 is TGCAGTGCTAGAGATTTCGGGCTTTACTACAATGAGCAGTTCTTC. It yields the protein CSARDFGLYYNEQFF.

The V call is TRBV20-1, the J call TRBJ2-7, with TRBD2 matching over 11 bases. This CDR3 has 13 amino acids. V lost 6 bases to trimming and J lost 3 bases; unmatched junction nucleotides: 4. CDR1 is DFQATT and CDR2 is SNEGSKA in the germline V gene (reference sequence). The CDR3 here is CSASLAGGYEQYF. As DNA, the CDR3 is TGCAGTGCCTCCCTAGCGGGGGGCTACGAGCAGTACTTC.

This clonotype was detected many times. The CDR3, as DNA: TGTGCCAGCAGTTTAGCCTCGGGTGGCAATCAGCCCCAGCATTTT. This codes for CASSLASGGNQPQHF. J is TRBJ1-5 and V is TRBV28, with unresolved D. V was cut by 2 bases and J by 2 bases, with 10 bases left in between. CDR3 length: 15 amino acids. Germline CDR1 MDHEN, CDR2 SYDVKM.

This clonotype appeared a few times. The V and J genes are TRBV7-8 and TRBJ2-1; D possibly corresponds to TRBD1 (6 bases). The germline V gene encodes CDR1 SGHVS and CDR2 FQNEAQ. This CDR3 spans 15 amino acids. Trimming removed 1 base at V and 6 bases at J, with 13 bases between. The CDR3 reads CASSLVQGNGNEQFF. The DNA for the CDR3 is TGTGCCAGCAGCTTAGTTCAGGGGAATGGCAATGAGCAGTTCTTC.

This clonotype was counted many times. The chain is built from TRBV5-1 and TRBJ2-7, with unresolved D. With 6 bases removed from V and 1 base from J, the gap between germline ends came to 11 bases. CDR3 length equals 13 residues. Germline V gene sequence: CDR1 SGHRS, CDR2 YFSETQ. CDR3 loop: CASMKGGSYEQYF. CDR3 nucleotides: TGCGCCAGCATGAAGGGCGGATCCTACGAGCAGTACTTC. Combining the CDR3 with reference TRBV5-1 and TRBJ2-7 gives the whole variable domain KAGVTQTPRYLIKTRGQQVTLSCSPISGHRSVSWYQQTPGQGLQFLFEYFSETQRNKGNFPGRFSGRQFSNSRSEMNVSTLELGDSALYLCASMKGGSYEQYFGPGTRLTVT.

The CDR3 protein is CASTQGGSHTGELFF. CDR3 nucleotide sequence: TGCGCCAGCACCCAGGGCGGGAGCCACACCGGGGAGCTGTTTTTT. This rearrangement joins TRBV5-1 to TRBJ2-2; TRBD2 agrees at 7 bases. The CDR3 runs to 15 residues. Germline V CDR1 and CDR2: SGHRS, YFSETQ. Trimming took 6 bases from V and 3 from J; bases not matched to a gene: 8.

This clonotype appeared many times. V gene TRBV29-1 combines with J gene TRBJ2-7; D perhaps matches TRBD1 (6 bases). Germline CDR1 SQVTM, CDR2 ANQGSEA. Between the trimmed V and J ends, which lost 7 bases and 5 bases, there was a span of 15 bases. CDR3 length equals 12 residues. CDR3 sequence reads: CSARGTINEQYF. The DNA of the CDR3 is TGCAGCGCAAGGGGGACGATAAACGAGCAGTACTTC.

The rearrangement links TRBV28 to TRBJ1-3; D is undetermined. CDR3 length: 15 residues. V lost 3 bases and J 2 bases, leaving 11 bases between the germline ends. Germline V lookup: CDR1 MDHEN, CDR2 SYDVKM. The CDR3 DNA follows: TGTGCCAGCAGTTTTCCCCAGCGTCCTGGAAACACCATATATTTT. Amino acid sequence: CASSFPQRPGNTIYF.

This clonotype was found many times. The CDR3 nucleotides read TGTGCCAGCAGCTTAGGTGGTGAAGGGACCTACGAGCAGTACTTC. This codes for CASSLGGEGTYEQYF. This sequence joins TRBV7-2 and TRBJ2-7; D is unresolved. Germline V gene data show CDR1 as SGHTA and CDR2 as FQGNSA. The CDR3 extends over 15 amino acids. The ends were cut back, 1 base at V and 2 bases at J, with 12 bases in the middle.

The chain couples TRBV18 to TRBJ1-2; possible D gene TRBD1, 5 bases. Deletions cut 1 base from V and 2 bases from J, with 14 bases between. Looked up from germline, CDR1 is KGHSH and CDR2 is LQKENI. The CDR3 length is 16 residues. The CDR3, as DNA: TGTGCCAGCTCACCACTCCCCGGGGCTATAAACTATGGCTACACCTTC. Translating it yields CASSPLPGAINYGYTF.